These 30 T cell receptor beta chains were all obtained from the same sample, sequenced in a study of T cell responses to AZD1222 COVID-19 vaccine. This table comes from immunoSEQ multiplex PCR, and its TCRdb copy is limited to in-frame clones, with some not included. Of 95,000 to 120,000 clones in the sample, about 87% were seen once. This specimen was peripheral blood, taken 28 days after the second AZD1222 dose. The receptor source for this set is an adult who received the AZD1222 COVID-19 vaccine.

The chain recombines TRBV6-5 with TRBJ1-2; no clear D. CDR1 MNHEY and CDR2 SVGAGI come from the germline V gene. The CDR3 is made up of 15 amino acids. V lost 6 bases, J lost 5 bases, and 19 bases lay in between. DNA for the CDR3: TGTGCCAGCAGCAATTTGGCACCGGGCCATTATGGCTACACCTTC. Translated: CASSNLAPGHYGYTF.

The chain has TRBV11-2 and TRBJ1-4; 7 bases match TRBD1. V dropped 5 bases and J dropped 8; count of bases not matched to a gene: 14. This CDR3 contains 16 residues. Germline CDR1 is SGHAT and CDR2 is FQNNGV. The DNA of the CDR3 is TGTGCCAGCAGCCTCAACAGGGGCGCAGTGAGCGAAAAACTGTTTTTT. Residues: CASSLNRGAVSEKLFF.

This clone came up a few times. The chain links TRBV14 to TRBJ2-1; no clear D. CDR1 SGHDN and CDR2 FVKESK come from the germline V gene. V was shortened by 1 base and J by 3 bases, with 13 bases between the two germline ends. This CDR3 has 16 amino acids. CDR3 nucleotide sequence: TGTGCCAGCAGCCAAGTCCGGAGTTCCCACTACAATGAGCAGTTCTTC. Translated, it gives CASSQVRSSHYNEQFF.

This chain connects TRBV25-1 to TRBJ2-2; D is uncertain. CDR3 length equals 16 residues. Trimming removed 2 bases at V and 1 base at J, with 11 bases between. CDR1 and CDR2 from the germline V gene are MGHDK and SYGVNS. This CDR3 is CASSEAMYGNTGELFF. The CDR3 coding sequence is TGTGCCAGCAGTGAAGCAATGTACGGGAACACCGGGGAGCTGTTTTTT.

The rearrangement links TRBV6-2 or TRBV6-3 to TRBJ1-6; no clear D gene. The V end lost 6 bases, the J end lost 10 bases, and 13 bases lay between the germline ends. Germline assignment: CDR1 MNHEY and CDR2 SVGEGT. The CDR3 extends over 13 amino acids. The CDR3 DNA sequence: TGTGCCAGCAGCACCCCCCAAGGATCACCCCTCCACTTT. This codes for CASSTPQGSPLHF.

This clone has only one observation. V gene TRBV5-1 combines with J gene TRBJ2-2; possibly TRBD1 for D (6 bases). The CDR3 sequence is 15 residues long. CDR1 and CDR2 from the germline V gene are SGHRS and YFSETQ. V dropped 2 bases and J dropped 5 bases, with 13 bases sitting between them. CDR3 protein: CASSFRQVGTGELFF. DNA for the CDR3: TGCGCCAGCAGCTTTCGACAGGTCGGGACCGGGGAGCTGTTTTTT.

CDR3 sequence: CASSLGGTGSSPLHF. CDR3 bases: TGTGCCAGCAGCTTAGGGGGGACAGGGAGCTCACCCCTCCACTTT. The chain is built from TRBV7-2 and TRBJ1-6; 9 bases are a match to TRBD1. V was pared by 1 base and J by 10 bases, with 5 bases of the junction left unmatched. The germline V gene encodes CDR1 SGHTA and CDR2 FQGNSA. This CDR3 has 15 amino acids.

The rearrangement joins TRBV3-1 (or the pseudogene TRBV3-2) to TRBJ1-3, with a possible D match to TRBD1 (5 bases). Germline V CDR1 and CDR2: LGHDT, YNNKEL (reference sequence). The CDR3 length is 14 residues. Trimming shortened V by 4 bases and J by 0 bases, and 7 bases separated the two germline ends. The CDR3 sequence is CASSPDNSGNTIYF. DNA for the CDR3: TGTGCCAGCAGCCCGGACAACTCTGGAAACACCATATATTTT.

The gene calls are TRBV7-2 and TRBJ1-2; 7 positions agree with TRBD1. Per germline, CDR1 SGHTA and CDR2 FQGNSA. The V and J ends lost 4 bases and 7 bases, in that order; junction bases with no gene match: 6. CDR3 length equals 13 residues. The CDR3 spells CASSSSGGFGYTF. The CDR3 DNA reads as TGTGCCAGCAGCTCCTCAGGGGGATTTGGCTACACCTTC.

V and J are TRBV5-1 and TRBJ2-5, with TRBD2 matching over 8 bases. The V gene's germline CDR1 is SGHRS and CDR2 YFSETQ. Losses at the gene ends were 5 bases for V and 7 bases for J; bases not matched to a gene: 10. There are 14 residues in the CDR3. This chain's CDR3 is CASSRAGAGGTQYF. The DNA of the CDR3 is TGCGCCAGCAGTCGAGCGGGAGCCGGTGGGACCCAGTACTTC. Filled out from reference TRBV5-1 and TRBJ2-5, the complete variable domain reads KAGVTQTPRYLIKTRGQQVTLSCSPISGHRSVSWYQQTPGQGLQFLFEYFSETQRNKGNFPGRFSGRQFSNSRSEMNVSTLELGDSALYLCASSRAGAGGTQYFGPGTRLLVL.

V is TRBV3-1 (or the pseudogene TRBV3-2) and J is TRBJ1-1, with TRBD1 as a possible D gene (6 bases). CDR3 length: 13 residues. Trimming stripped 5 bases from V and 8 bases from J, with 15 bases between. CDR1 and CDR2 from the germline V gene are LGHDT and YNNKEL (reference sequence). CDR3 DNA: TGTGCCAGCAGCTCACAGGGCCGAGGGGAAGCTTTCTTT. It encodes CASSSQGRGEAFF.

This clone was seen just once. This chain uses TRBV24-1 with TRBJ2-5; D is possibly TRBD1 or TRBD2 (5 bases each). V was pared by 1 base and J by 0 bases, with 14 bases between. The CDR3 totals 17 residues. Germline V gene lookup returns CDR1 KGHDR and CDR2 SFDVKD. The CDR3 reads CATSDFPGTPYQETQYF. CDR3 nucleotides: TGTGCCACCAGTGATTTTCCAGGGACCCCGTACCAAGAGACCCAGTACTTC.

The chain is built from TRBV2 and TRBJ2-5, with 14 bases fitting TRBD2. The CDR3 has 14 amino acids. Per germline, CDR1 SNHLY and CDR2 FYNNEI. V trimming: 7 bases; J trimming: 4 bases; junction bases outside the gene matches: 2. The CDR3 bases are TGTGCCAGCACCGGGACTAGCGGGGGAGAGACCCAGTACTTC. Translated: CASTGTSGGETQYF.

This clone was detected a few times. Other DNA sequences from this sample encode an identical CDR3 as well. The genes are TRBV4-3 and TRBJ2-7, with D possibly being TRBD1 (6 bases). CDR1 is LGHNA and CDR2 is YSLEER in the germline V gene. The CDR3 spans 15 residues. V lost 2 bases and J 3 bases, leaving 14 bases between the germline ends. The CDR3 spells CASSQQRTASYEQYF. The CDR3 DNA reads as TGCGCCAGCAGCCAACAACGGACAGCCAGCTACGAGCAGTACTTC.

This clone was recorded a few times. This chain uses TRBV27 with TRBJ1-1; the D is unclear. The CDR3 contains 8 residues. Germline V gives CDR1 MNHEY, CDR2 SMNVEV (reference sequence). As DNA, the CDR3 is TGTGCTTCCCGGGGAGCTTTCTTT. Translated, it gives CASRGAFF.

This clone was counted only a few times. The DNA of the CDR3 is TGTGCCAGCAGGGGACAGGGCAGTAATGAAAAACTGTTTTTT. Its translation: CASRGQGSNEKLFF. The rearrangement uses TRBV2 and TRBJ1-4; 9 bases are shared with TRBD1. Losses at the gene ends were 6 bases for V and 4 bases for J; bases not matched to a gene: 3. Germline-derived CDR1 and CDR2 are SNHLY and FYNNEI. The CDR3 is 14 amino acids.

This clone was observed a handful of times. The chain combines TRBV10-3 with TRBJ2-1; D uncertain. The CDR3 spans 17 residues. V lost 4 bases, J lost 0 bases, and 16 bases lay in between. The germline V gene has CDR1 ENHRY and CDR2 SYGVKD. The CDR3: CAISVFGVSSSYNEQFF. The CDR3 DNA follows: TGTGCCATCAGTGTATTTGGGGTCTCCTCCTCCTACAATGAGCAGTTCTTC.

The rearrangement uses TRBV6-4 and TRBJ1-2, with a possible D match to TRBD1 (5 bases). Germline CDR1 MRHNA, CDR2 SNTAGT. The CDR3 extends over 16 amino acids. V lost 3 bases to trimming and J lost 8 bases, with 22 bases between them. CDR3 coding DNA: TGTGCCAGCAGTGAGTCGGCAGGGACGATTAGATGGGGCTACACCTTC. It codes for CASSESAGTIRWGYTF.

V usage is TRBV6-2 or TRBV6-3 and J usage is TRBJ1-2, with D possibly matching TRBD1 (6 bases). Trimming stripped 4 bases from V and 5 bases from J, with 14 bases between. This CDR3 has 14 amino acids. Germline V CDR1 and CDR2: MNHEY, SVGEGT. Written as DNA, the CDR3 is TGTGCCAGCAGTTTACAGGGAGCTGGGTATGGCTACACCTTC. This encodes CASSLQGAGYGYTF.

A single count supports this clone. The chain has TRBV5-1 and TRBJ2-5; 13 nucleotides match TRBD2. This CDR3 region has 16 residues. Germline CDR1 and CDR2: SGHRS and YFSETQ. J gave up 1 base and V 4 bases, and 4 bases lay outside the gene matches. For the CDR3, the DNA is TGCGCCAGCAGCCCCGGACTAGCGGGGGTCCAAGAGACCCAGTACTTC. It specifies CASSPGLAGVQETQYF.

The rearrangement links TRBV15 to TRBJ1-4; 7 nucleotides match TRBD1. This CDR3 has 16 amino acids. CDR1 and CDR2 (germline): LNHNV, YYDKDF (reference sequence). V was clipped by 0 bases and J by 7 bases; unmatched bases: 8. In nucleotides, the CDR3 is TGTGCCACCAGCAGAGATATACGGACAGGTGGTGAAAAACTGTTTTTT. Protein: CATSRDIRTGGEKLFF.

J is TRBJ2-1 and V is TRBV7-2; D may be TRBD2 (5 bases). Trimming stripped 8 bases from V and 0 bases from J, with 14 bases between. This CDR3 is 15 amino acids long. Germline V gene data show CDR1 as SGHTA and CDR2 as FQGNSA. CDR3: CASREGGSSYNEQFF. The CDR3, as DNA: TGTGCCAGCCGCGAAGGTGGGAGCTCCTACAATGAGCAGTTCTTC.

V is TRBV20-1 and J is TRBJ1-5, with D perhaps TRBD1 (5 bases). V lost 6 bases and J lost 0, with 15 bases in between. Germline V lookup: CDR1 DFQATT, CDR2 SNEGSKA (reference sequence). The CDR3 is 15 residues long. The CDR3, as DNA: TGCAGTGCCAGTGAAGACAGTTATAGCAATCAGCCCCAGCATTTT. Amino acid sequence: CSASEDSYSNQPQHF.

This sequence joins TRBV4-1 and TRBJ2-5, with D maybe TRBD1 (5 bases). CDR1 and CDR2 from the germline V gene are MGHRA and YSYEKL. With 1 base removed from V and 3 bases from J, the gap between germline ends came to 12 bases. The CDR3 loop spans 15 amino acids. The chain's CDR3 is CASSQVPRVEETQYF. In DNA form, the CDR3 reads TGCGCCAGCAGCCAAGTCCCCAGGGTCGAAGAGACCCAGTACTTC.

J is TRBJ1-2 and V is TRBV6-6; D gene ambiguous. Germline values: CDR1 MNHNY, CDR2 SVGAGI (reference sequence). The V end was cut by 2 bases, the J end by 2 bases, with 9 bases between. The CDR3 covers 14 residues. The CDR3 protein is CASSYGGSNYGYTF. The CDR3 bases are TGTGCCAGCAGTTACGGTGGCAGCAACTATGGCTACACCTTC.

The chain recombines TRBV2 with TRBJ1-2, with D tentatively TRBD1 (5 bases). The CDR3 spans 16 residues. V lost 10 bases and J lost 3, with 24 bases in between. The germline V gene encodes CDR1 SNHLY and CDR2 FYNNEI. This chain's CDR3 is CATNRWVGELDYGYTF. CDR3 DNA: TGTGCCACAAATCGATGGGTGGGGGAATTGGACTATGGCTACACCTTC.

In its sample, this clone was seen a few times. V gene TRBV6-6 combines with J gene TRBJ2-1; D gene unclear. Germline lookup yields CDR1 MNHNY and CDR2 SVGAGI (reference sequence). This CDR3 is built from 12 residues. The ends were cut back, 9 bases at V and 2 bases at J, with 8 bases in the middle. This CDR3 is CASSYPYNEQFF. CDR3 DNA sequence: TGTGCCAGTTCTTATCCCTACAATGAGCAGTTCTTC.

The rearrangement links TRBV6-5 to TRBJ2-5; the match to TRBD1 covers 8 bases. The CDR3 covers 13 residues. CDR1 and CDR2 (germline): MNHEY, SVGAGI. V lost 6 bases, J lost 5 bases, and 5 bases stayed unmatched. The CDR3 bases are TGTGCCAGCAGACAGGGGGTAGGGGAGACCCAGTACTTC. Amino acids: CASRQGVGETQYF.

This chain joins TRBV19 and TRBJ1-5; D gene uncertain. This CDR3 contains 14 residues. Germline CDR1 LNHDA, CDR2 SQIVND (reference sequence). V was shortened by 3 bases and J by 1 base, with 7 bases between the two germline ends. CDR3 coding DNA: TGTGCCAGTAGTATTGGACCCAGCAATCAGCCCCAGCATTTT. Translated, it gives CASSIGPSNQPQHF. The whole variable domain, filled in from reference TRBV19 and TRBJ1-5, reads DGGITQSPKYLFRKEGQNVTLSCEQNLNHDAMYWYRQDPGQGLRLIYYSQIVNDFQKGDIAEGYSVSREKKESFPLTVTSAQKNPTAFYLCASSIGPSNQPQHFGDGTRLSIL.

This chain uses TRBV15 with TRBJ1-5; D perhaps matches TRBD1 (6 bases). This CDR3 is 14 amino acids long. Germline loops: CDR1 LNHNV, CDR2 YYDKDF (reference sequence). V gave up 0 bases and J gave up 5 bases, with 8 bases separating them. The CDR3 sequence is CATSREQGHQPQHF. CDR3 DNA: TGTGCCACCAGCAGAGAGCAGGGGCATCAGCCCCAGCATTTT.